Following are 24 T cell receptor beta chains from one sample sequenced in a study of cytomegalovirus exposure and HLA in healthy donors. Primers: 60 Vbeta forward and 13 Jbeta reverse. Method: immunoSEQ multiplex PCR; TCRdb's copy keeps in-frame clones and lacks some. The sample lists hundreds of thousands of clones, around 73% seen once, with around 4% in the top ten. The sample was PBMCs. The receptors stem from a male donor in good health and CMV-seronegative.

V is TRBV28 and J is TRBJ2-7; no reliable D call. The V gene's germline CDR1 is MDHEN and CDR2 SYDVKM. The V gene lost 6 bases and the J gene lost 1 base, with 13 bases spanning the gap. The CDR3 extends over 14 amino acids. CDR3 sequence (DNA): TGTGCCAGCAGGTTAGACAAGCCGTCCTACGAGCAGTACTTC. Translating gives CASRLDKPSYEQYF.

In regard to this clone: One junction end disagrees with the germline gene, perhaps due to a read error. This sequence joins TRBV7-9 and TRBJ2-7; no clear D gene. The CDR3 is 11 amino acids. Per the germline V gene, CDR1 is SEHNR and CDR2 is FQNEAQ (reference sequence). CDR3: CSSSLDLEQYF. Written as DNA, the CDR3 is TGTTCCAGCAGCTTAGATCTCGAGCAGTACTTC.

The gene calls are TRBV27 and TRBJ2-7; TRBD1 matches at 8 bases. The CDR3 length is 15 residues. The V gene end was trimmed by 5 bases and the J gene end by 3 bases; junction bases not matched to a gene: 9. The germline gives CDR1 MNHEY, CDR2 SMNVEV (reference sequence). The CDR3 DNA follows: TGTGCCAGCAGTCCGGAGACAGGGGTTTACTACGAGCAGTACTTC. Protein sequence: CASSPETGVYYEQYF.

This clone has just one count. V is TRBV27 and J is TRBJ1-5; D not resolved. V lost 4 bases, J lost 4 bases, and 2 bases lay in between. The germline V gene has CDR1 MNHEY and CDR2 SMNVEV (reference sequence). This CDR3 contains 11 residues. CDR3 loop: CASSSNQPQHF. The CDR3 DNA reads TGTGCCAGCAGTTCGAATCAGCCCCAGCATTTT.

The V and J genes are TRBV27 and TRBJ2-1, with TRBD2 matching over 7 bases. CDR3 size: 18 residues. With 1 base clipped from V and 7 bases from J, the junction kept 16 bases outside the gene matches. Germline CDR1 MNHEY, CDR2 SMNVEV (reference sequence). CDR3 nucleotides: TGTGCCAGCAGTTTATTTAGCGGGCTAACGTCGGGAAGGAATGAGCAGTTCTTC. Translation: CASSLFSGLTSGRNEQFF.

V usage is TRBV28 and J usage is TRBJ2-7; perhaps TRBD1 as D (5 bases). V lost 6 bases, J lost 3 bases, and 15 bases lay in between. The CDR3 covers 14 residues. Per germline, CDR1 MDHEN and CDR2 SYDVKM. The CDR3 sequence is CASRSPQGFYEQYF. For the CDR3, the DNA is TGTGCCAGCAGGTCCCCTCAGGGATTCTACGAGCAGTACTTC.

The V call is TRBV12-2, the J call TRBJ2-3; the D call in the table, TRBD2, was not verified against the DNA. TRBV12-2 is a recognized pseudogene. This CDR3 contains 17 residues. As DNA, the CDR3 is TGTGCAAGTCGCTTAGCCCACCCCCTGGGCGTGGGAGTCACGCAGTATTTT. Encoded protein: CASRLAHPLGVGVTQYF.

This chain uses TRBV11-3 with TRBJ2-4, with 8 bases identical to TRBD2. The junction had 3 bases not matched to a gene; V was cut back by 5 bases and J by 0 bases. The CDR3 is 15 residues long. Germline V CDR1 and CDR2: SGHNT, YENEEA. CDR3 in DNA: TGTGCCAGCAGCGCCGGGGGGGCAGCCAAAAACATTCAGTACTTC. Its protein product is CASSAGGAAKNIQYF.

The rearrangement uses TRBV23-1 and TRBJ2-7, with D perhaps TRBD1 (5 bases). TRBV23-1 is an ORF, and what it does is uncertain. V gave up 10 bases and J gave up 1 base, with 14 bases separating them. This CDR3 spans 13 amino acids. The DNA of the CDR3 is TGCGCCAACGGACAAACGCCTTCCTACGAGCAGTACTTC. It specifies CANGQTPSYEQYF.

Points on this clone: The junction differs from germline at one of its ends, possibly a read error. As DNA, the CDR3 is TGTTCCAGCAGCTTATCTCGGCAGGGTAGCGGTGGCTACACCTTC. Protein: CSSSLSRQGSGGYTF. The rearrangement uses TRBV7-9 and TRBJ1-2; tentatively, D is TRBD1 (5 bases). This CDR3 has 15 amino acids. The germline CDR1 and CDR2 sequences are SEHNR and FQNEAQ (reference sequence).

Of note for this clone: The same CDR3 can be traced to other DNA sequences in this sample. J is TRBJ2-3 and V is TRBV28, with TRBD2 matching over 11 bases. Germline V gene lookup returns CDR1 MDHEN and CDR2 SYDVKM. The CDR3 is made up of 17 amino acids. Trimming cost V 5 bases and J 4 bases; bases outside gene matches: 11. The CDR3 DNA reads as TGTGCCAGCAGTCGAATAATAGCGGGAGGGCTGGCAGATACGCAGTATTTT. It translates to CASSRIIAGGLADTQYF.

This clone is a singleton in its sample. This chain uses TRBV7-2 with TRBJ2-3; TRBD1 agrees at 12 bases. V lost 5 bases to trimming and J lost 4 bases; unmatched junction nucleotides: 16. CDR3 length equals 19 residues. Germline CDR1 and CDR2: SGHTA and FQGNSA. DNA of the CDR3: TGTGCCAGCAGCCCCCACCCCCGGGACAGGGGGCCGCTCGCAGATACGCAGTATTTT. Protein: CASSPHPRDRGPLADTQYF.

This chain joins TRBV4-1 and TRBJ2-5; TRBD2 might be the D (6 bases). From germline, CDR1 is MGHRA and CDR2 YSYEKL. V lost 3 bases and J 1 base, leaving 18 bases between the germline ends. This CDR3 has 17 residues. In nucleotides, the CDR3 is TGCGCCAGCAGCCAGGCTAAGACCTCGGGACTCCAAGAGACCCAGTACTTC. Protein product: CASSQAKTSGLQETQYF.

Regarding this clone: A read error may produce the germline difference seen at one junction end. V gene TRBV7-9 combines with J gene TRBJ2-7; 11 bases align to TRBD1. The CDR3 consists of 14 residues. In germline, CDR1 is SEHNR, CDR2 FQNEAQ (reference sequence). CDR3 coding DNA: TGTTCCAGCAGCTACCCGGGACAGGGGGGAGAGCAGTACTTC. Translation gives CSSSYPGQGGEQYF.

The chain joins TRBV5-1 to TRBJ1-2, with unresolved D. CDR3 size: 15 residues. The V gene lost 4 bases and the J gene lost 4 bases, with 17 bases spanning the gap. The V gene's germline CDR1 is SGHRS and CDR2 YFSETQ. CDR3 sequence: CASSPEGGFVYGYTF. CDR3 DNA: TGCGCCAGCAGCCCCGAGGGAGGGTTTGTCTATGGCTACACCTTC. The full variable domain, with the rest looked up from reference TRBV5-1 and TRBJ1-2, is KAGVTQTPRYLIKTRGQQVTLSCSPISGHRSVSWYQQTPGQGLQFLFEYFSETQRNKGNFPGRFSGRQFSNSRSEMNVSTLELGDSALYLCASSPEGGFVYGYTFGSGTRLTVV.

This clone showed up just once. The CDR3 DNA is TGTGCCAGCAGCACCTGGACAGGGGTCTTCTACAATGAGCAGTTCTTC. Encoded protein: CASSTWTGVFYNEQFF. The chain has TRBV7-9 and TRBJ2-1, with 9 bases identical to TRBD1. The J segment lost 3 bases and the V segment lost 5 bases, leaving 8 bases of the junction unmatched. The CDR3 sequence is 16 residues long. Germline CDR1 and CDR2: SEHNR and FQNEAQ (reference sequence). The whole variable domain, filled in from reference TRBV7-9 and TRBJ2-1, reads DTGVSQNPRHKITKRGQNVTFRCDPISEHNRLYWYRQTLGQGPEFLTYFQNEAQLEKSRLLSDRFSAERPKGSFSTLEIQRTEQGDSAMYLCASSTWTGVFYNEQFFGPGTRLTVL.

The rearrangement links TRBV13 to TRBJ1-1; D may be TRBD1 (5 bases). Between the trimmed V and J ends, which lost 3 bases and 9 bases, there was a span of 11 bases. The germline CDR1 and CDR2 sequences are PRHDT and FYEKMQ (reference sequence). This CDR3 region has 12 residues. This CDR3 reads CASSLGGAQAFF. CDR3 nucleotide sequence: TGTGCCAGCAGCTTGGGAGGGGCGCAAGCTTTCTTT.

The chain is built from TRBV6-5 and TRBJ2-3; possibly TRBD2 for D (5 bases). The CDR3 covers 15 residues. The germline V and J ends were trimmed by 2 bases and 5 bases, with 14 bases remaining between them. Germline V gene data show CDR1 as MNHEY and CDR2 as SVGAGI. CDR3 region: CASSYLVGEVDTQYF. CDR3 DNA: TGTGCCAGCAGTTACCTTGTGGGAGAGGTAGATACGCAGTATTTT.

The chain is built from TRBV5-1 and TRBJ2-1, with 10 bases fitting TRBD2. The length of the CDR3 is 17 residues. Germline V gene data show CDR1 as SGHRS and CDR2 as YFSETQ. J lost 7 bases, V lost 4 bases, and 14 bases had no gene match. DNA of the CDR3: TGCGCCAGCAGCGGGGCCGGGTCTAGCGGGAGTCGGAATGAGCAGTTCTTC. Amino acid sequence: CASSGAGSSGSRNEQFF. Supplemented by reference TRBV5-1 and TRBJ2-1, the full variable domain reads KAGVTQTPRYLIKTRGQQVTLSCSPISGHRSVSWYQQTPGQGLQFLFEYFSETQRNKGNFPGRFSGRQFSNSRSEMNVSTLELGDSALYLCASSGAGSSGSRNEQFFGPGTRLTVL.

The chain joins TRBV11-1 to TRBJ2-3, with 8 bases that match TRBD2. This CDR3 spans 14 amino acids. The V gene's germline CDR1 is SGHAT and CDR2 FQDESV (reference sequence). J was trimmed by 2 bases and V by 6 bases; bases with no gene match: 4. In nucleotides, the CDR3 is TGTGCCAGCAGTACTAGCGGATCCACAGATACGCAGTATTTT. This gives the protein CASSTSGSTDTQYF.

The chain's CDR3 is CASSLAYGAYSPLHF. CDR3 sequence (DNA): TGTGCCAGCAGCTTAGCGTATGGGGCTTATTCACCCCTCCACTTT. The chain couples TRBV7-2 to TRBJ1-6; possible D gene TRBD1, 5 bases. Germline assignment: CDR1 SGHTA and CDR2 FQGNSA. V gave up 0 bases and J gave up 8 bases, with 11 bases separating them. The length of the CDR3 is 15 residues.

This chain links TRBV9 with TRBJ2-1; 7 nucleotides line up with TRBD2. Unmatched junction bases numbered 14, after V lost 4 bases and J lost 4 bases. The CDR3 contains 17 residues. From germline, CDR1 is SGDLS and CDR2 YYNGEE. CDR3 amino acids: CASSSLLNGRRYNEQFF. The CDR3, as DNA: TGTGCCAGCAGCTCCCTCCTGAACGGGAGGAGGTACAATGAGCAGTTCTTC. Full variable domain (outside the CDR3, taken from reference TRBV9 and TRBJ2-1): DSGVTQTPKHLITATGQRVTLRCSPRSGDLSVYWYQQSLDQGLQFLIQYYNGEERAKGNILERFSAQQFPDLHSELNLSSLELGDSALYFCASSSLLNGRRYNEQFFGPGTRLTVL.

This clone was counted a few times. The DNA of the CDR3 is TGTGCCAGCACCCCGGACAGAATGAACACTGAAGCTTTCTTT. It yields the protein CASTPDRMNTEAFF. The chain recombines TRBV6-1 with TRBJ1-1; D is possibly TRBD1 (6 bases). Between the trimmed V and J ends, which lost 7 bases and 0 bases, there was a span of 12 bases. Germline assignment: CDR1 MNHNS and CDR2 SASEGT. The CDR3 runs 14 residues.

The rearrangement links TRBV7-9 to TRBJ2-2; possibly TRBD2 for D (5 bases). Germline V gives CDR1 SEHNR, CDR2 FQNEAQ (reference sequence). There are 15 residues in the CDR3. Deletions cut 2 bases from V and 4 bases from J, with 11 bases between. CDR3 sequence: CASSLSGNGTGELFF. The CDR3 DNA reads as TGTGCCAGCAGCTTATCGGGAAATGGCACCGGGGAGCTGTTTTTT.